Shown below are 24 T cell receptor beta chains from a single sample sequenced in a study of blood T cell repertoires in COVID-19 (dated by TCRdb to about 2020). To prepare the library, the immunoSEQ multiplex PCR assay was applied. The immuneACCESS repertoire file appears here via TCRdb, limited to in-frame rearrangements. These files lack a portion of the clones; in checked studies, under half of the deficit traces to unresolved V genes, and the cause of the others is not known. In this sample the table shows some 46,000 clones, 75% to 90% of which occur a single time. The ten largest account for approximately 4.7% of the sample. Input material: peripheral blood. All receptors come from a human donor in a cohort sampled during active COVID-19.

The CDR3 loop is CASSLGLAGYNEQFF. In DNA, the CDR3 is TGTGCCAGCTCTCTAGGTTTAGCGGGGTACAATGAGCAGTTCTTC. The rearrangement uses TRBV18 and TRBJ2-1; 8 nucleotides agree with TRBD2. After removal of 6 bases from V and 4 bases from J, the junction contained 8 bases not matched to a gene. Germline V CDR1 and CDR2: KGHSH, LQKENI. The CDR3 is made up of 15 amino acids.

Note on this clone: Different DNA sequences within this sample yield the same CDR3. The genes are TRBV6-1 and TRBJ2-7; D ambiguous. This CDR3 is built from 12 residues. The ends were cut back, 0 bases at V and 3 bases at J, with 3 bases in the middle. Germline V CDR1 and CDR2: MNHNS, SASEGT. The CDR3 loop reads CASSEARYEQYF. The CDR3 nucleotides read TGTGCCAGCAGTGAAGCGCGCTACGAGCAGTACTTC.

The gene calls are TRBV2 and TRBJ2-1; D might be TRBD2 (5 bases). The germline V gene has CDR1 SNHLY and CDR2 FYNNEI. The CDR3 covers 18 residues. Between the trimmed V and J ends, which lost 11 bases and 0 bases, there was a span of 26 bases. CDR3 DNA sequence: TGTGCCCTGAAGGCCCAGCGGCGTTCAAAGAGCTCCTACAATGAGCAGTTCTTC. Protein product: CALKAQRRSKSSYNEQFF.

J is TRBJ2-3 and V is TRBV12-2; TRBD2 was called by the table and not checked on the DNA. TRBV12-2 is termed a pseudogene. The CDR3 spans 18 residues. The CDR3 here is CASRPSTPLRVSTDTQYF. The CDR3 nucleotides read TGTGCAAGTCGCCCCTCGACCCCTCTTCGGGTAAGCACAGATACGCAGTATTTT.

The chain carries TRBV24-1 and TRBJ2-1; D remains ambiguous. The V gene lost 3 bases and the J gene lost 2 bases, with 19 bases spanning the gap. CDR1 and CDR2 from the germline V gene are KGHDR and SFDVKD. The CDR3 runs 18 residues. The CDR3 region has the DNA TGTGCCACCAGTGATACCCAGATGCGGAGAGGCGCCTACAATGAGCAGTTCTTC. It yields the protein CATSDTQMRRGAYNEQFF.

The DNA for the CDR3 is TGTGCCATCAGTGAATGGGGGACAGTCGGTGAAGCTTTCTTT. Translating gives CAISEWGTVGEAFF. The chain uses TRBV10-3 and TRBJ1-1, with TRBD1 matching over 7 bases. V shed 3 bases and J 7 bases; nucleotides not matched to a gene: 8. The CDR3 is made up of 14 amino acids. Looked up from germline, CDR1 is ENHRY and CDR2 is SYGVKD.

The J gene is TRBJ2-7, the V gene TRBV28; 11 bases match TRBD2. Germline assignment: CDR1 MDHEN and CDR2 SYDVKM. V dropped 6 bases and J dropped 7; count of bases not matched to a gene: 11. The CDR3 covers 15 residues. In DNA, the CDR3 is TGTGCCAGCAGCAGCTTCTTAGCGGGAGGGAAGGAGCAGTACTTC. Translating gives CASSSFLAGGKEQYF.

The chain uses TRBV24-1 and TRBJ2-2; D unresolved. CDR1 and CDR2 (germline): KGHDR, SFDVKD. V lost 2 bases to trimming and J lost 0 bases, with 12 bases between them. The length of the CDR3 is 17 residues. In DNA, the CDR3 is TGTGCCACCAGTGATTGGAGAACTACCTCGAACACCGGGGAGCTGTTTTTT. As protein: CATSDWRTTSNTGELFF.

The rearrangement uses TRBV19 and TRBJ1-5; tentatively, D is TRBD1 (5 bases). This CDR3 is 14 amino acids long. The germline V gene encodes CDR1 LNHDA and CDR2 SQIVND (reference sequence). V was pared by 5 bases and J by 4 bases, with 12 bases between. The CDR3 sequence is CASSVRVVNQPQHF. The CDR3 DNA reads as TGTGCCAGTAGTGTCAGGGTGGTAAATCAGCCCCAGCATTTT.

In DNA, the CDR3 is TGTGCCACCAGTGATTACGGACTAGAGGGTCATTCAGATACGCAGTATTTT. Its protein is CATSDYGLEGHSDTQYF. The genes are TRBV24-1 and TRBJ2-3; 7 bases match TRBD2. J was trimmed by 4 bases and V by 2 bases; bases with no gene match: 11. The CDR3 is 17 amino acids. The germline V gene encodes CDR1 KGHDR and CDR2 SFDVKD.

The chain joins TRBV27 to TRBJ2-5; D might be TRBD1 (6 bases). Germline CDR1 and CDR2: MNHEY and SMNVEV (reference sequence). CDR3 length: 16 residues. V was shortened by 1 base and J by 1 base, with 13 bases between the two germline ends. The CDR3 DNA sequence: TGTGCCAGCAGTTTATACTGGGGGCAGGTCCAAGAGACCCAGTACTTC. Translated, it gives CASSLYWGQVQETQYF.

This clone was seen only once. For the CDR3, the DNA is TGTGCCAGTAGTAGACTCAGACTAAGCTCCTACAATGAGCAGTTCTTC. Translation gives CASSRLRLSSYNEQFF. The chain employs TRBV19 and TRBJ2-1, with D perhaps matching TRBD2 (5 bases). CDR3 size: 16 residues. V dropped 4 bases and J dropped 0 bases, with 13 bases sitting between them. Per the germline V gene, CDR1 is LNHDA and CDR2 is SQIVND (reference sequence). The variable domain in full, completed from reference TRBV19 and TRBJ2-1, reads DGGITQSPKYLFRKEGQNVTLSCEQNLNHDAMYWYRQDPGQGLRLIYYSQIVNDFQKGDIAEGYSVSREKKESFPLTVTSAQKNPTAFYLCASSRLRLSSYNEQFFGPGTRLTVL.

In DNA form, the CDR3 reads TGTGCCAGCAGTTTGGGCTGGAGGACAGGGGCCACCGGGGAGCTGTTTTTT. It specifies CASSLGWRTGATGELFF. V usage is TRBV25-1 and J usage is TRBJ2-2; TRBD1 matches 9 bases. Looked up from germline, CDR1 is MGHDK and CDR2 is SYGVNS. This CDR3 has 17 residues. V lost 5 bases, J lost 4 bases, and 11 bases stayed unmatched.

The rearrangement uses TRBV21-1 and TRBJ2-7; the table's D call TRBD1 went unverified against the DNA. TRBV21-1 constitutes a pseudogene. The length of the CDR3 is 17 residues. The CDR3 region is CASSKDRGTLTPYEQYF. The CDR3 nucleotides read TGTGCCAGCAGCAAAGATCGAGGGACACTTACTCCCTACGAGCAGTACTTC.

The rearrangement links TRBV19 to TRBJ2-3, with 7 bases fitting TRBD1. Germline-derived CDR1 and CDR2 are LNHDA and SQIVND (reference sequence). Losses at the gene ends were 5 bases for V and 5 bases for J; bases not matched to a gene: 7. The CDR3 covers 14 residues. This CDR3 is CASSRDRVGDTQYF. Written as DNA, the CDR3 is TGTGCCAGTAGTCGAGACAGGGTAGGAGATACGCAGTATTTT.

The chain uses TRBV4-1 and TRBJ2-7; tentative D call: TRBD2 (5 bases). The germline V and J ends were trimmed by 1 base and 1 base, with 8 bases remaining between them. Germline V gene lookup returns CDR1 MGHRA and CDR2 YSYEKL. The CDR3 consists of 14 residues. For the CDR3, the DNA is TGCGCCAGCAGCCAAGTACTAGGTTCCTACGAGCAGTACTTC. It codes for CASSQVLGSYEQYF.

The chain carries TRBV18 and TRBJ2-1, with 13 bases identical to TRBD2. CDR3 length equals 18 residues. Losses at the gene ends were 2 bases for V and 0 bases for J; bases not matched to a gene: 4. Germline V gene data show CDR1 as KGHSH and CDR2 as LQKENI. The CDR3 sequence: CASSPILAGGSSYNEQFF. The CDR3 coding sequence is TGTGCCAGCTCACCAATACTAGCGGGAGGGAGCTCCTACAATGAGCAGTTCTTC.

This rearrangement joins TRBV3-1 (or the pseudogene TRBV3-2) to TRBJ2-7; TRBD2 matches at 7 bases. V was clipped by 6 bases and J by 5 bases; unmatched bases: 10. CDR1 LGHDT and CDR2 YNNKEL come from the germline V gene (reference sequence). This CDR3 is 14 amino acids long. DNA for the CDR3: TGTGCCAGCAGTCCTAGCGGAGCCTTTGACGAGCAGTACTTC. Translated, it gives CASSPSGAFDEQYF.

DNA for the CDR3: TGTGCCAGCAGTACGGGACAGCCGCTAAGTTTAGCCCAGTACTTC. Translated: CASSTGQPLSLAQYF. This chain joins TRBV2 and TRBJ2-5; 7 bases align to TRBD1. Germline lookup yields CDR1 SNHLY and CDR2 FYNNEI. Unmatched junction bases numbered 15, after V lost 5 bases and J lost 9 bases. The CDR3 is 15 residues long.

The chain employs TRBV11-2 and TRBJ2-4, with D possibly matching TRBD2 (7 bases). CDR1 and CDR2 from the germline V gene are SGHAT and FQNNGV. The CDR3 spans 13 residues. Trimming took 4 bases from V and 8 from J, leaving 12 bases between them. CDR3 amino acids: CASSSPRGHIQYF. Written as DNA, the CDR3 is TGTGCCAGCAGCTCCCCGCGGGGGCACATTCAGTACTTC.

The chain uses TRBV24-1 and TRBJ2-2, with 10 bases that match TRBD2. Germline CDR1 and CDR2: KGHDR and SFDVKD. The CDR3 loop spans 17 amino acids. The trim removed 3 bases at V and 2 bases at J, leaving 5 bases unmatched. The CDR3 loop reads CATSDTRTSGNTGELFF. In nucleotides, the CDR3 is TGTGCCACCAGTGATACGAGGACTAGCGGCAACACCGGGGAGCTGTTTTTT.

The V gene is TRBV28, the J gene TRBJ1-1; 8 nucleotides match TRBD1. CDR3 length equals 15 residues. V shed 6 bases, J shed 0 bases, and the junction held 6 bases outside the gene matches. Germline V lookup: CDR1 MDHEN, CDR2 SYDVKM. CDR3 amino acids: CASRLRTGMNTEAFF. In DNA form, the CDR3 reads TGTGCCAGCAGGCTACGGACAGGGATGAACACTGAAGCTTTCTTT.

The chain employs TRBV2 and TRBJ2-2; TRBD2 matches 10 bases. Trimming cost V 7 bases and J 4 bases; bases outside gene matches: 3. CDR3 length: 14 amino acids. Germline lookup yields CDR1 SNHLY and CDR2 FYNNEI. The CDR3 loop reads CASNGLAVTGELFF. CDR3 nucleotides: TGTGCCAGCAACGGACTAGCGGTCACCGGGGAGCTGTTTTTT.

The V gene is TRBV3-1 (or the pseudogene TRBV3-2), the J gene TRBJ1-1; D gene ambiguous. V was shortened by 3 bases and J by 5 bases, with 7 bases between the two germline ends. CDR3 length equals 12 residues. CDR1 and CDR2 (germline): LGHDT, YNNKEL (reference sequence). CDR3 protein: CASSQTETEAFF. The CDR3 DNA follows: TGTGCCAGCAGCCAGACTGAGACTGAAGCTTTCTTT.